The 20 T cell receptor beta chains below all came from one sample that was sequenced in a study of regulatory T cells in long-lasting Graves disease. CDR3-region Arm-PCR and iRepertoire HTBI primers produced the TCR beta libraries. TCRdb independently ran MiXCR on the multiplex PCR reads; one entry per CDR3 protein. The sample has 390,000 or so distinct CDR3 sequences, approximately 25% seen once. The time point denotes: persistent/refractory GD, antithyroid drugs over 5 years with positive TRAb. The TCR library was made from RNA extracted from PBMCs. The sample in question was peripheral blood mononuclear cells (PBMCs), obtained when the disease was refractory, from a patient treated with antithyroid drugs. Receptors were obtained from a woman in her thirties or forties with Graves disease.

The chain joins TRBV27 to TRBJ1-4; 7 nucleotides match TRBD1. Per the germline V gene, CDR1 is MNHEY and CDR2 is SMNVEV (reference sequence). This CDR3 region has 19 residues. V shed 0 bases and J 0 bases; nucleotides not matched to a gene: 10. The CDR3 reads CASSLSRWDRDATNEKLFF. In DNA form, the CDR3 reads TGTGCCAGCAGTTTATCGAGGTGGGACAGAGATGCAACTAATGAAAAACTGTTTTTT.

The V and J genes are TRBV30 and TRBJ2-7; D tentatively fits TRBD1 or TRBD2 (5 bases each). The CDR3 extends over 16 amino acids. From germline, CDR1 is GTSNPN and CDR2 SVGIG (reference sequence). V shed 5 bases and J shed 9 bases, with 29 bases lying between them. The CDR3 DNA reads TGTGCCTGGGGCGGACACCGGACTCCCCCAGGTTCTGGGCAGTACTTC. Translated, it gives CAWGGHRTPPGSGQYF.

The chain employs TRBV28 and TRBJ2-3, with 7 bases fitting TRBD1. Looked up from germline, CDR1 is MDHEN and CDR2 is SYDVKM. The CDR3 is made up of 14 amino acids. Unmatched junction bases numbered 12, after V lost 7 bases and J lost 8 bases. In nucleotides, the CDR3 is TGTGCCAGCACCCTAGGGGGCACGGGCGGTACGCAGTATTTT. Translating it yields CASTLGGTGGTQYF.

There are many counts of this clonotype. The V gene is TRBV7-8, the J gene TRBJ2-7; D uncertain. Germline CDR1 is SGHVS and CDR2 is FQNEAQ. V gave up 6 bases and J gave up 6 bases, with 18 bases separating them. The CDR3 covers 14 residues. The CDR3 protein is CASSLRRVPGEQYF. Here the CDR3 DNA reads TGTGCCAGCAGTCTTAGAAGAGTTCCAGGCGAGCAGTACTTC.

The chain links TRBV30 to TRBJ1-5; maybe TRBD1 (6 bases). V lost 2 bases and J lost 6, with 11 bases in between. CDR1 and CDR2 (germline): GTSNPN, SVGIG (reference sequence). CDR3 size: 13 residues. Here the CDR3 reads CAWSRGGAQPQHF. The CDR3 bases are TGTGCCTGGAGTAGGGGGGGGGCTCAGCCCCAGCATTTT.

This clonotype has a handful of counts. The chain joins TRBV3-1 to TRBJ1-2, with TRBD1 matching over 7 bases. The CDR3 is 16 residues long. The V gene's germline CDR1 is LGHDT and CDR2 YNNKEL (reference sequence). Unmatched junction bases numbered 11, after V lost 3 bases and J lost 4 bases. CDR3 residues: CASSHLTGRISYGYTF. DNA for the CDR3: TGTGCCAGCAGCCACCTGACAGGGCGAATTTCCTATGGCTACACCTTC.

The gene calls are TRBV4-1 and TRBJ2-7; D may be TRBD1 (5 bases). Germline CDR1 and CDR2: MGHRA and YSYEKL. The CDR3 length is 14 residues. Trimming stripped 1 base from V and 5 bases from J, with 12 bases between. The CDR3, as DNA: TGCGCCAGCAGCCAAGTAGGGGCCAGCAACGAGCAGTACTTC. As protein: CASSQVGASNEQYF.

This clonotype was counted many times. The rearrangement joins TRBV2 to TRBJ2-7; D could derive from TRBD1 or TRBD2 (6 bases each). This CDR3 has 14 residues. Trimming took off 7 bases at V and 1 base at J, with 14 bases between the two ends. From germline, CDR1 is SNHLY and CDR2 FYNNEI. CDR3 sequence (DNA): TGTGCCAGCACGCGGAGGGGGTCTTCCTACGAGCAGTACTTC. Its protein is CASTRRGSSYEQYF.

This clonotype was observed at least ten times. The chain is built from TRBV24-1 and TRBJ2-7; TRBD2 matches at 13 bases. The CDR3 runs 15 residues. The V and J ends lost 7 bases and 3 bases, in that order; junction bases with no gene match: 5. The germline gives CDR1 KGHDR, CDR2 SFDVKD. As DNA, the CDR3 is TGTGCCACCAGCGCGACTAGCGGGAGGTTCTACGAGCAGTACTTC. As protein: CATSATSGRFYEQYF.

This clonotype came up a few times. This chain links TRBV10-3 with TRBJ2-7; D may be TRBD1 or TRBD2 (6 bases each). In germline, CDR1 is ENHRY, CDR2 SYGVKD. This CDR3 region has 12 residues. Here the CDR3 reads CASGAISYEQYF. CDR3 sequence (DNA): TGTGCTTCGGGGGCAATCTCCTACGAGCAGTACTTC.

Only a few counts were recorded for this clonotype. This chain joins TRBV20-1 and TRBJ1-5, with D uncertain. This CDR3 has 18 amino acids. V was pared by 1 base and J by 2 bases, with 21 bases between. Germline CDR1 is DFQATT and CDR2 is SNEGSKA (reference sequence). The CDR3 protein is CSARVGQSGLTRNQPQHF. The CDR3 DNA sequence: TGCAGTGCTAGAGTAGGGCAGTCCGGTTTAACTCGCAATCAGCCCCAGCATTTT.

This clonotype was observed many times. This sequence joins TRBV12-3 or TRBV12-4 and TRBJ2-5; D is uncertain. The V gene lost 3 bases and the J gene lost 9 bases, with 11 bases spanning the gap. The CDR3 spans 12 residues. CDR3 region: CASSFLVDAQYF. In DNA, the CDR3 is TGTGCCAGCAGTTTTCTGGTCGATGCCCAGTACTTC.

J is TRBJ1-6 and V is TRBV11-2, with a tentative D call TRBD1 (5 bases). CDR3 length: 13 amino acids. With 5 bases removed from V and 7 bases from J, the gap between germline ends came to 9 bases. Per the germline V gene, CDR1 is SGHAT and CDR2 is FQNNGV. CDR3 in DNA: TGTGCCAGCAGCCAGGGCCTCAATTCACCCCTCCACTTT. Its translation: CASSQGLNSPLHF.

This chain connects TRBV3-1 to TRBJ2-7; D is possibly TRBD1 (5 bases). This CDR3 region has 14 residues. The germline CDR1 and CDR2 sequences are LGHDT and YNNKEL (reference sequence). Trimming left V 2 bases short and J 3 bases short, with 11 bases between. The CDR3 sequence is CASSQQGSNYEQYF. DNA of the CDR3: TGTGCCAGCAGCCAACAGGGTTCGAACTACGAGCAGTACTTC.

As concerns this clonotype: The junction and the germline gene differ at one end; a read error may be behind it. The chain has TRBV7-3 and TRBJ2-7; TRBD2 matches 7 bases. Germline CDR1 and CDR2: SGHTA and FQGTGA. The CDR3 length is 15 residues. The CDR3 region has the DNA TGTGCCAGCAGTATAGGAGCGGGAAGAAACTACGAGCAGTGCTTC. Protein product: CASSIGAGRNYEQCF.

This clonotype was counted a few times. This chain joins TRBV28 and TRBJ2-1; 11 bases match TRBD2. CDR3 length: 16 amino acids. Per the germline V gene, CDR1 is MDHEN and CDR2 is SYDVKM. J lost 1 base, V lost 6 bases, and 5 bases had no gene match. CDR3 nucleotides: TGTGCCAGCAGCCTGACTAGCGGGGATTCCTACAATGAGCAGTTCTTC. Translation gives CASSLTSGDSYNEQFF.

Ten or more counts support this clonotype. The chain joins TRBV12-3 or TRBV12-4 to TRBJ1-5; 11 bases fit TRBD1. V dropped 4 bases and J dropped 7; count of bases not matched to a gene: 9. The CDR3 is 16 amino acids. CDR3 DNA sequence: TGTGCCAGCAGTTACGGTGACGGACAGGGGGCACAGCCCCAGCATTTT. Translated: CASSYGDGQGAQPQHF.

There are a few counts of this clonotype. The chain joins TRBV28 to TRBJ1-6; unclear D gene. The CDR3 consists of 15 residues. Trimming took off 3 bases at V and 3 bases at J, with 9 bases between the two ends. CDR1 is MDHEN, CDR2 SYDVKM, per germline. CDR3 nucleotide sequence: TGTGCCAGCAGTTTCGGAATATACTATAATTCACCCCTCCACTTT. The encoded protein is CASSFGIYYNSPLHF.

This clonotype was counted only a few times. The chain combines TRBV10-3 with TRBJ2-7; D is uncertain. V lost 6 bases and J lost 0, with 15 bases in between. Germline V lookup: CDR1 ENHRY, CDR2 SYGVKD. The CDR3 is 15 residues long. The CDR3 sequence is CAISDTTRPSYEQYF. The CDR3 region has the DNA TGTGCCATCAGCGATACTACCCGGCCCTCCTACGAGCAGTACTTC.

The chain joins TRBV7-9 to TRBJ2-1, with D possibly being TRBD1 (5 bases). The V end lost 1 base, the J end lost 8 bases, and 18 bases lay between the germline ends. The V gene's germline CDR1 is SEHNR and CDR2 FQNEAQ (reference sequence). There are 16 residues in the CDR3. CDR3 sequence (DNA): TGTGCCAGCAGCTTAGGCGCGATGGGGCGCCGGGATGAGCAGTTCTTC. It is translated as CASSLGAMGRRDEQFF. Complete variable domain (other parts from reference TRBV7-9 and TRBJ2-1): DTGVSQNPRHKITKRGQNVTFRCDPISEHNRLYWYRQTLGQGPEFLTYFQNEAQLEKSRLLSDRFSAERPKGSFSTLEIQRTEQGDSAMYLCASSLGAMGRRDEQFFGPGTRLTVL.